The T cell receptor (beta chain) under discussion was sequenced for a study of identical twins. A template switching step contributed a universal primer site, while unique molecular identifiers were present in the cDNA. TCRdb reprocessed the 5' RACE reads with MiXCR, giving one entry per CDR3 protein. The sample lists 1.5 million to 2 million distinct CDR3 sequences; under 35% were seen once. All donors were healthy, and all were Caucasian. With respect to this clonotype: Its antigen is undetermined. Germline is not matched at one junction end, which may reflect a read error.

Overall study results and limits: Possibly, invariant MAIT and iNKT cells partly confounded zero-insertion analyses. An excess of low generation probability was shown by twin-shared out-of-frame alpha sequences.

CDR3 length equals 11 residues. Germline CDR1 reads DFQATT; CDR2 reads SNEGSKA (reference sequence). The chain recombines TRBV20-1 with TRBJ2-3; no reliable D call. Sequences were obtained from cord blood. This clonotype was obtained from a newborn girl in good health. CDR3 in DNA: TGCAGTTCTAGTCTGGGGGATACGCAGTATTTT. Its protein is CSSSLGDTQYF.